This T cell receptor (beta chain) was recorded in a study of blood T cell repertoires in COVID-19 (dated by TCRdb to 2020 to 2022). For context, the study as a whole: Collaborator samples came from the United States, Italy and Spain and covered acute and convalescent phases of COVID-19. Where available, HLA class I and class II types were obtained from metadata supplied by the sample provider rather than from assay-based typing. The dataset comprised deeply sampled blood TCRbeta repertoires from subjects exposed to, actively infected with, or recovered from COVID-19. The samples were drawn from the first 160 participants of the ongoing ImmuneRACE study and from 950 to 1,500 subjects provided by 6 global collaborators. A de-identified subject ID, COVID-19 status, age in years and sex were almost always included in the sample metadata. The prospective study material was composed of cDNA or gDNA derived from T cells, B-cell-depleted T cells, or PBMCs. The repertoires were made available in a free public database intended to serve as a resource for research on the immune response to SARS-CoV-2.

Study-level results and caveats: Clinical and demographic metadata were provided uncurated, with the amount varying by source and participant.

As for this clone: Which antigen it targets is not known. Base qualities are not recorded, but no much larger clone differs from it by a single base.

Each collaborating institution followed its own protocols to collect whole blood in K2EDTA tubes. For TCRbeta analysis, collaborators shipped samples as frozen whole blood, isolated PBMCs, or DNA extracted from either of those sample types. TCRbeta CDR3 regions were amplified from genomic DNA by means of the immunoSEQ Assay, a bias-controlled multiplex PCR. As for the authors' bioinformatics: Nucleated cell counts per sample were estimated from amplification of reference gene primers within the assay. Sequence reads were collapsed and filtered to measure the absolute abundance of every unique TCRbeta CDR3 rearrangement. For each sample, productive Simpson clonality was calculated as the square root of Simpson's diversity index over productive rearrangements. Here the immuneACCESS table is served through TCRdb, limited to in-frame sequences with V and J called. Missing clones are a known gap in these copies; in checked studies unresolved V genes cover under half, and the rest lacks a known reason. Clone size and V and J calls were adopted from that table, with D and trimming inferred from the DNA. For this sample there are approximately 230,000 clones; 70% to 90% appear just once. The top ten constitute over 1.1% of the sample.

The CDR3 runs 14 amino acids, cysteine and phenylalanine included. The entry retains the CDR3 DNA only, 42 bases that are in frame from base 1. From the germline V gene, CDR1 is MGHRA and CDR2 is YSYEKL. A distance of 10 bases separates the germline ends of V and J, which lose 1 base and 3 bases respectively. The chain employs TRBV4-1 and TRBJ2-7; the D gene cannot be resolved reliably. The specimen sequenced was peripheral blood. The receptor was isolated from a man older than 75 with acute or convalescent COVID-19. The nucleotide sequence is TGCGCCAGCAGCCAAGGAATAGGAGTCTACGAGCAGTACTTC. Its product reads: CASSQGIGVYEQYF.